This T cell receptor (beta chain) is from a study of radiation and T cells in renal cell carcinoma. About the research overall: Nephrectomy followed 15 Gy stereotactic body radiation by 4 weeks.

Study-level points and caveats: Without pretreatment biopsies, baseline tumor clonotype presence was undetermined. In blood, top tumor clones expanded by 2 weeks, shrinking by 4.

This table comes from immunoSEQ multiplex PCR, and its TCRdb copy is limited to in-frame clones, with some not included. The table has about 49,000 clones, 80% seen once; the top ten hold under 30%. Time point described: blood 2 weeks post-SBRT. Treatment reported: 15 Gy SBRT to primary tumor, nephrectomy 4 weeks later. Serial blood draws occurred at baseline and 2 and 4 weeks post-SBRT. In this sample, this clone turned up once. Its target is not known. CDR1 and CDR2 (germline): SGDLS, YYNGEE. With 4 bases clipped from V and 4 bases from J, the junction kept 5 bases outside the gene matches. The CDR3 is 14 residues long.

The TCR was taken from a woman in her 70s with renal cell carcinoma. The chain recombines TRBV9 with TRBJ2-7, with TRBD2 matching 10 bases. The material sequenced was blood, taken from a patient whose treatment included radiotherapy and nephrectomy. CDR3 coding DNA: TGTGCCAGCAGCAAAGCTAGCGGGAGTTACGAGCAGTACTTC. This translates into CASSKASGSYEQYF.